These 19 T cell receptor beta chains were all obtained from the same sample, sequenced in a study of shared clonotypes between healthy human individuals. Some clones are missing from TCRdb's copy, which holds only in-frame ones; the method was immunoSEQ multiplex PCR. The sample lists about 680,000 clones, about 90% occurring once. CD45RO-negative, CCR7-positively selected cells formed the naive CD8 fraction, excluding terminally differentiated effector memory CD45RA+ cells. The sample comprised naive CD8+ T cells sorted from blood. These receptors were obtained from a man aged 25-40 years in good health.

The chain employs TRBV11-3 and TRBJ2-1, with TRBD2 matching over 12 bases. Germline-derived CDR1 and CDR2 are SGHNT and YENEEA. Trimming cost V 0 bases and J 4 bases; bases outside gene matches: 4. This CDR3 contains 17 residues. The CDR3 region has the DNA TGTGCCAGCAGCTTAGACGGACTAGCGGGAACGTACAATGAGCAGTTCTTC. Encoded protein: CASSLDGLAGTYNEQFF.

The CDR3 sequence is CSVEGAAGENEQFF. CDR3 bases: TGCAGCGTTGAGGGGGCAGCTGGGGAGAATGAGCAGTTCTTC. The gene calls are TRBV29-1 and TRBJ2-1; D possibly corresponds to TRBD1 (6 bases). The CDR3 is made up of 14 amino acids. From germline, CDR1 is SQVTM and CDR2 ANQGSEA. V lost 3 bases and J 7 bases, leaving 16 bases between the germline ends.

V and J are TRBV27 and TRBJ2-7, with 11 positions matching TRBD1. The CDR3 loop spans 15 amino acids. Germline assignment: CDR1 MNHEY and CDR2 SMNVEV (reference sequence). Trimming took 4 bases from V and 6 from J; bases not matched to a gene: 8. For the CDR3, the DNA is TGTGCCAGCAGTTATCGGGGGACAGGGGGTCGCGAGCAGTACTTC. Translation gives CASSYRGTGGREQYF.

The chain links TRBV4-1 to TRBJ2-3; 7 bases fit TRBD1. This CDR3 has 16 amino acids. Germline V lookup: CDR1 MGHRA, CDR2 YSYEKL. Unmatched junction bases numbered 13, after V lost 4 bases and J lost 6 bases. The CDR3 protein is CASSPKGASLGDTQYF. CDR3 nucleotide sequence: TGCGCCAGCAGCCCAAAGGGGGCTAGCCTCGGGGATACGCAGTATTTT.

The chain's CDR3 is CASSQEGNYGYTF. As DNA, the CDR3 is TGCGCCAGCAGCCAAGAGGGGAACTATGGCTACACCTTC. This chain uses TRBV4-1 with TRBJ1-2; D gene ambiguous. CDR1 and CDR2 (germline): MGHRA, YSYEKL. CDR3 length: 13 amino acids. V was clipped by 0 bases and J by 2 bases, with 4 bases between them.

The chain recombines TRBV27 with TRBJ2-1, with 7 bases aligning to TRBD1. Per the germline V gene, CDR1 is MNHEY and CDR2 is SMNVEV (reference sequence). V lost 6 bases to trimming and J lost 5 bases; unmatched junction nucleotides: 10. The CDR3 spans 15 residues. For the CDR3, the DNA is TGTGCCAGCAGCACAGCCCGGGACAGCAACAATGAGCAGTTCTTC. Protein sequence: CASSTARDSNNEQFF.

This chain connects TRBV7-9 to TRBJ2-3, with TRBD2 matching 9 bases. V shed 4 bases, J shed 0 bases, and the junction held 5 bases outside the gene matches. The CDR3 totals 16 residues. Looked up from germline, CDR1 is SEHNR and CDR2 is FQNEAQ (reference sequence). CDR3 bases: TGTGCCAGCAGCTCAACCGGGACTAGCAGCACAGATACGCAGTATTTT. Translation: CASSSTGTSSTDTQYF.

This chain joins TRBV29-1 and TRBJ1-1, with D uncertain. Germline CDR1 is SQVTM and CDR2 is ANQGSEA. V was trimmed by 4 bases and J by 5 bases, leaving 17 bases between them. The CDR3 covers 14 residues. The CDR3 region is CSVVGITDRTEAFF. In DNA form, the CDR3 reads TGCAGCGTTGTGGGGATAACAGATCGAACTGAAGCTTTCTTT.

CDR3 protein: CASSALGQGGTEAFF. CDR3 in DNA: TGTGCCAGCAGCGCCTTGGGACAGGGGGGCACTGAAGCTTTCTTT. The chain uses TRBV9 and TRBJ1-1; 11 nucleotides match TRBD1. V was clipped by 3 bases and J by 4 bases; unmatched bases: 5. CDR1 and CDR2 from the germline V gene are SGDLS and YYNGEE. The CDR3 runs to 15 residues.

The V and J genes are TRBV7-9 and TRBJ2-1; weak D call: TRBD2 (5 bases). The CDR3 has 14 amino acids. In germline, CDR1 is SEHNR, CDR2 FQNEAQ (reference sequence). V shed 4 bases and J shed 9 bases, with 16 bases lying between them. DNA of the CDR3: TGTGCCAGCAGCTGGACTGGTCTTAGGCGTGAGCAGTTCTTC. It yields the protein CASSWTGLRREQFF.

This chain's CDR3 is CASSLVAGGPETQYF. CDR3 in DNA: TGTGCCAGCAGCTTAGTAGCGGGAGGGCCAGAGACCCAGTACTTC. This chain connects TRBV11-2 to TRBJ2-5; the match to TRBD2 covers 11 bases. Germline CDR1 reads SGHAT; CDR2 reads FQNNGV. V lost 1 base and J lost 4; bases outside the gene matches: 2. The CDR3 totals 15 residues.

The V call is TRBV4-1, the J call TRBJ2-7; TRBD2 matches at 8 bases. With V trimmed by 1 base and J by 4 bases, 9 bases remained unmatched. Germline V gene lookup returns CDR1 MGHRA and CDR2 YSYEKL. The CDR3 extends over 16 amino acids. This chain's CDR3 is CASSQVEQAGGYEQYF. The DNA of the CDR3 is TGCGCCAGCAGCCAAGTTGAGCAGGCGGGGGGTTACGAGCAGTACTTC.

This clone was seen only once. The gene calls are TRBV27 and TRBJ2-2; no clear D. The CDR3 has 12 amino acids. Per germline, CDR1 MNHEY and CDR2 SMNVEV (reference sequence). V was shortened by 5 bases and J by 4 bases, with 5 bases between the two germline ends. The CDR3 region has the DNA TGTGCCAGCAGTGTGCTCACCGGGGAGCTGTTTTTT. Its protein is CASSVLTGELFF.

The chain joins TRBV6-5 to TRBJ2-4, with D possibly being TRBD2 (5 bases). The V gene's germline CDR1 is MNHEY and CDR2 SVGAGI. The CDR3 consists of 14 residues. The germline V and J ends were trimmed by 0 bases and 7 bases, with 10 bases remaining between them. In DNA, the CDR3 is TGTGCCAGCAGTTACTCGGAGGATAGGAACATTCAGTACTTC. Its translation: CASSYSEDRNIQYF.

The J gene is TRBJ2-6, the V gene TRBV6-5, with D possibly TRBD2 on 6 matching bases. The germline V gene encodes CDR1 MNHEY and CDR2 SVGAGI. This CDR3 has 15 amino acids. Trimming removed 8 bases at V and 4 bases at J, with 15 bases between. This CDR3 reads CASRAGRSGANVLTF. CDR3 bases: TGTGCCAGCCGAGCAGGGAGGAGCGGGGCCAACGTCCTGACTTTC.

A single count supports this clone. Other nucleotide sequences in the sample specify the same CDR3. The chain has TRBV19 and TRBJ2-7; 10 bases align to TRBD1. V lost 4 bases to trimming and J lost 4 bases; unmatched junction nucleotides: 4. Germline values: CDR1 LNHDA, CDR2 SQIVND (reference sequence). The CDR3 is 14 amino acids. CDR3 DNA sequence: TGTGCCAGTAGTACCGGGACAGGGGAATACGAGCAGTACTTC. Translated: CASSTGTGEYEQYF.

CDR3 loop: CASSQLAGSKNIQYF. CDR3 in DNA: TGTGCCAGCAGCCAGTTAGCGGGGTCCAAAAACATTCAGTACTTC. The chain carries TRBV14 and TRBJ2-4, with 8 nucleotides matching TRBD2. This CDR3 comprises 15 residues. V lost 3 bases to trimming and J lost 2 bases; unmatched junction nucleotides: 3. Germline V gives CDR1 SGHDN, CDR2 FVKESK.

The chain uses TRBV6-9 and TRBJ1-2; D is unresolved. The CDR3 sequence is 10 residues long. The ends were cut back, 6 bases at V and 5 bases at J, with 4 bases in the middle. CDR1 is MNHGY and CDR2 is SVAAGI in the germline V gene. For the CDR3, the DNA is TGTGCCAGCAGAAAATATGGCTACACCTTC. Translation gives CASRKYGYTF.

This clone was seen only once. The chain is built from TRBV27 and TRBJ2-7; perhaps TRBD1 as D (5 bases). With 7 bases removed from V and 0 bases from J, the gap between germline ends came to 13 bases. The CDR3 runs to 14 residues. Per germline, CDR1 MNHEY and CDR2 SMNVEV (reference sequence). DNA for the CDR3: TGTGCCAGCAACTTTCAGGGATCCTCCTACGAGCAGTACTTC. Residues: CASNFQGSSYEQYF.